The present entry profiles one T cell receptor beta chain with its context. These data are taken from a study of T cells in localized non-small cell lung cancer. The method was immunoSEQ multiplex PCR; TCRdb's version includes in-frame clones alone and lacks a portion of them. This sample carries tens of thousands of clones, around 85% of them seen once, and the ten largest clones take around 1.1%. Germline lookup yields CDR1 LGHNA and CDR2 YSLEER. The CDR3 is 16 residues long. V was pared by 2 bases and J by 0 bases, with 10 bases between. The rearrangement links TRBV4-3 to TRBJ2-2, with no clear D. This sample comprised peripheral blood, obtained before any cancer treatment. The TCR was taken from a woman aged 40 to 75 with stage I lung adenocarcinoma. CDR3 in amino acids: CASSQRREANTGELFF. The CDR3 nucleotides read TGCGCCAGCAGCCAACGCAGAGAAGCGAACACCGGGGAGCTGTTTTTT.